The 32 T cell receptor beta chains in this list originate from one sample, sequenced in a study of blood T cells in healthy people across ages. The authors ran a second PCR of 7 to 11 cycles using a sample-barcoded 5' primer and a J-beta primer mix. One entry per CDR3 protein, called by TCRdb with MiXCR from the 5' RACE reads. The sample consists of 750,000 to 950,000 distinct CDR3 sequences, around 29% of them appearing once. This same sample was also taken into another study, of T cells of mothers and their children.

The sequenced sample was blood. These TCRs come from a woman between 35 and 50 years old in good health.

To note about this clonotype: This may stem from a read error, because a much larger clone lies one nucleotide away. The J gene is TRBJ1-1, the V gene TRBV7-2; no definite D call. Germline CDR1 and CDR2: SGHTA and FQGNSA. The CDR3 sequence is 13 residues long. The chain's CDR3 is CAGSLTWNTEAFF. The CDR3 DNA follows: TGTGCCGGCAGCTTAACGTGGAACACTGAAGCTTTCTTT.

CDR3 residues: CASSLVPSLGYTF. CDR3 bases: TGTGCCAGCAGCTTAGTTCCCAGTTTAGGCTACACCTTC. The chain links TRBV7-8 to TRBJ1-2; D gene ambiguous. The CDR3 is 13 amino acids. Germline V gene data show CDR1 as SGHVS and CDR2 as FQNEAQ. Deletions cut 1 base from V and 8 bases from J, with 11 bases between.

Concerning this clonotype: Lacking the conserved final phenylalanine or tryptophan, this CDR3 likely reflects a read error. The chain carries TRBV7-2 and TRBJ1-2; 8 nucleotides align to TRBD1. The CDR3 spans 14 residues. Trimming removed 1 base from V and 4 bases from J; junction bases left unmatched: 2. Germline lookup yields CDR1 SGHTA and CDR2 FQGNSA. CDR3 sequence reads: CASSLGTGSYGYTI. In DNA form, the CDR3 reads TGTGCCAGCAGCTTAGGGACAGGGAGCTATGGCTACACCATC.

This clonotype came up a few times. The V and J genes are TRBV11-2 and TRBJ2-1, with 8 bases identical to TRBD2. Germline CDR1 is SGHAT and CDR2 is FQNNGV. V shed 5 bases and J 8 bases; nucleotides not matched to a gene: 8. The CDR3 sequence is 14 residues long. This chain's CDR3 is CASSTGGPYDEQFF. For the CDR3, the DNA is TGTGCCAGCAGCACGGGGGGGCCTTACGATGAGCAGTTCTTC.

Details on this clonotype: A much larger clone lies one base from this, so it may be a read error. The rearrangement joins TRBV4-3 to TRBJ1-2; D perhaps matches TRBD1 (5 bases). The CDR3 has 16 amino acids. The germline CDR1 and CDR2 sequences are LGHNA and YSLEER. V was trimmed by 0 bases and J by 8 bases, leaving 19 bases between them. The CDR3 nucleotides read TGCGCCAGCAGCCAAGATGTTAGACAGTCAAGTAGGGGCTACACCTTC. Translation: CASSQDVRQSSRGYTF.

This clonotype was seen a handful of times. The V gene is TRBV5-1, the J gene TRBJ2-7; TRBD1 might be the D (6 bases). Germline V lookup: CDR1 SGHRS, CDR2 YFSETQ. Trimming shortened V by 1 base and J by 5 bases, and 10 bases separated the two germline ends. CDR3 size: 13 residues. DNA for the CDR3: TGCGCCAGCAGCTTGCTCAGGGGAAACGAGCAGTACTTC. It translates to CASSLLRGNEQYF.

At least ten counts were recorded for this clonotype. This rearrangement joins TRBV6-5 to TRBJ2-7, with a weak D call TRBD2 (5 bases). V lost 5 bases to trimming and J lost 10 bases, with 12 bases between them. Germline V gives CDR1 MNHEY, CDR2 SVGAGI. The CDR3 sequence is 11 residues long. This CDR3 is CASSDTGFQYF. CDR3 nucleotide sequence: TGTGCCAGCAGTGACACGGGATTCCAGTACTTC.

The table lists this clonotype with a few counts. The chain has TRBV11-2 and TRBJ1-1, with 7 bases fitting TRBD1. CDR1 is SGHAT, CDR2 FQNNGV, per germline. V dropped 7 bases and J dropped 5; count of bases not matched to a gene: 13. The CDR3 runs 15 residues. The CDR3 here is CASTTRRGLWTEAFF. CDR3 nucleotide sequence: TGTGCCAGCACCACTAGAAGGGGGCTGTGGACTGAAGCTTTCTTT.

The rearrangement links TRBV2 to TRBJ1-1; no definite D call. This CDR3 is 13 amino acids long. The V end lost 6 bases, the J end lost 5 bases, and 13 bases lay between the germline ends. Germline V lookup: CDR1 SNHLY, CDR2 FYNNEI. In DNA, the CDR3 is TGTGCCAGCAGATTACAGATCAGGACTGAAGCTTTCTTT. This encodes CASRLQIRTEAFF.

This clonotype was observed once. Since no conserved phenylalanine or tryptophan closes the CDR3, a read error is the likely cause. It is unclear where the CDR3 begins or ends on the DNA, so no DNA is shown, and the CDR3 is as TCRdb lists it. The gene calls are TRBV6-4 and TRBJ2-5; TRBD1, the D gene given by the table, was not confirmed from the DNA. CDR1 and CDR2 (germline): MRHNA, SNTAGT. Inclusive of both ends, the CDR3 amounts to 21 amino acids. The CDR3 loop reads CASSDSDPFSRGRGYGYTFGS.

The sample holds many counts of this clonotype. V and J are TRBV5-1 and TRBJ1-1; 7 positions agree with TRBD1. From germline, CDR1 is SGHRS and CDR2 YFSETQ. J was trimmed by 0 bases and V by 3 bases; bases with no gene match: 8. This CDR3 contains 16 residues. The DNA for the CDR3 is TGCGCCAGCAGCTCGACAGGGTCTGGCATGAACACTGAAGCTTTCTTT. It translates to CASSSTGSGMNTEAFF.

CDR3 nucleotides: TGCGCCAGCAGCACTCCTAGCGGGGGGGGCAATGAGCAGTTCTTC. It encodes CASSTPSGGGNEQFF. This chain uses TRBV5-1 with TRBJ2-1, with 12 positions matching TRBD2. Trimming cost V 4 bases and J 6 bases; bases outside gene matches: 5. Germline-derived CDR1 and CDR2 are SGHRS and YFSETQ. This CDR3 is 15 amino acids long.

V is TRBV7-2 and J is TRBJ2-3; D may be TRBD2 (7 bases). Germline-derived CDR1 and CDR2 are SGHTA and FQGNSA. The CDR3 has 13 residues. The V end lost 6 bases, the J end lost 4 bases, and 11 bases lay between the germline ends. The CDR3 is CASSGGASDTQYF. The DNA of the CDR3 is TGTGCCAGCAGTGGGGGGGCTTCAGATACGCAGTATTTT. The full variable domain, in which reference TRBV7-2 and TRBJ2-3 provide the parts outside the CDR3, is GAGVSQSPSNKVTEKGKDVELRCDPISGHTALYWYRQSLGQGLEFLIYFQGNSAPDKSGLPSDRFSAERTGGSVSTLTIQRTQQEDSAVYLCASSGGASDTQYFGPGTRLTVL.

The chain employs TRBV12-3 or TRBV12-4 and TRBJ2-1; the D is unclear. The V end was cut by 3 bases, the J end by 7 bases, with 7 bases between. The CDR3 is 12 residues long. CDR3 coding DNA: TGTGCCAGCAGTTTCCGGTGGAATGAGCAGTTCTTC. Amino acids: CASSFRWNEQFF.

This sequence joins TRBV9 and TRBJ1-5, with 8 bases identical to TRBD1. The germline CDR1 and CDR2 sequences are SGDLS and YYNGEE. This CDR3 comprises 15 residues. J lost 5 bases, V lost 0 bases, and 4 bases had no gene match. The CDR3 loop is CASSVGDRTYQPQHF. In DNA, the CDR3 is TGTGCCAGCAGCGTAGGGGACAGGACGTATCAGCCCCAGCATTTT.

The chain recombines TRBV4-2 with TRBJ2-7; 10 positions agree with TRBD2. Germline V gene data show CDR1 as LGHNA and CDR2 as YNFKEQ. The CDR3 is made up of 15 amino acids. Trimming at V came to 0 bases and at J to 6 bases, leaving 5 bases not matched to a gene. This CDR3 is CASSQDLAGGCEQYF. The DNA for the CDR3 is TGTGCCAGCAGCCAAGATTTAGCGGGGGGCTGCGAGCAGTACTTC.

Turning to this clonotype: The junction differs from germline at one of its ends, possibly a read error. This chain links TRBV7-9 with TRBJ2-7; tentative D call: TRBD1 (6 bases). The V gene's germline CDR1 is SEHNR and CDR2 FQNEAQ (reference sequence). The CDR3 is 14 residues long. CDR3 region: CASSAGQSSYGQYF. The CDR3 DNA sequence: TGTGCCAGCAGCGCCGGACAGAGCTCCTACGGGCAGTACTTC.

About this clonotype: A much larger clone differs from this one at a single base, so this may be a read error. The chain employs TRBV28 and TRBJ2-7, with D perhaps TRBD2 (5 bases). The CDR3 contains 12 residues. Germline lookup yields CDR1 MDHEN and CDR2 SYDVKM. The chain's CDR3 is CVSSLLAYEQYF. The DNA of the CDR3 is TGTGTCAGCAGTTTACTAGCCTACGAGCAGTACTTC.

Many counts were recorded for this clonotype. The rearrangement uses TRBV4-1 and TRBJ1-5; 7 nucleotides align to TRBD1. Losses at the gene ends were 2 bases for V and 7 bases for J; bases not matched to a gene: 5. From germline, CDR1 is MGHRA and CDR2 YSYEKL. The CDR3 sequence is 14 residues long. CDR3 residues: CASSQPGGGQPQHF. CDR3 nucleotides: TGCGCCAGCAGCCAACCAGGGGGGGGCCAGCCCCAGCATTTT.

This rearrangement joins TRBV6-2 or TRBV6-3 to TRBJ1-1; D ambiguous. Looked up from germline, CDR1 is MNHEY and CDR2 is SVGEGT. The V end lost 4 bases, the J end lost 7 bases, and 13 bases lay between the germline ends. The CDR3 has 13 residues. CDR3 residues: CASSSLRVREAFF. The CDR3, as DNA: TGTGCCAGCAGTTCCCTCCGGGTCCGTGAAGCTTTCTTT.

This clonotype came up a few times. The rearrangement joins TRBV5-1 to TRBJ2-1; 9 bases fit TRBD2. Losses at the gene ends were 1 base for V and 3 bases for J; bases not matched to a gene: 2. Germline V gene sequence: CDR1 SGHRS, CDR2 YFSETQ. The CDR3 is made up of 15 amino acids. Here the CDR3 DNA reads TGCGCCAGCAGCTTGAGCGGGGGGTTCTACAATGAGCAGTTCTTC. It is translated as CASSLSGGFYNEQFF.

V usage is TRBV28 and J usage is TRBJ1-2, with 10 nucleotides matching TRBD1. This CDR3 contains 16 residues. V lost 4 bases to trimming and J lost 8 bases; unmatched junction nucleotides: 13. In germline, CDR1 is MDHEN, CDR2 SYDVKM. The CDR3 reads CASSSPDRQGAKGYTF. The CDR3 nucleotides are TGTGCCAGCAGTTCGCCAGATCGACAGGGGGCGAAGGGCTACACCTTC.

This rearrangement joins TRBV20-1 to TRBJ1-1; 10 nucleotides line up with TRBD1. Germline CDR1 is DFQATT and CDR2 is SNEGSKA (reference sequence). The CDR3 covers 14 residues. Losses at the gene ends were 6 bases for V and 1 base for J; bases not matched to a gene: 5. The CDR3 DNA sequence: TGCAGTGCGCGACAGGGGGCATGGAACACTGAAGCTTTCTTT. This gives the protein CSARQGAWNTEAFF.

The rearrangement joins TRBV12-3 or TRBV12-4 to TRBJ2-3; no definite D call. The ends were cut back, 1 base at V and 4 bases at J, with 6 bases in the middle. CDR3 length: 13 residues. As DNA, the CDR3 is TGTGCCAGCAGTTTAGAGAGCGCAGATACGCAGTATTTT. Translation: CASSLESADTQYF.

The chain couples TRBV6-6 to TRBJ2-2, with D perhaps matching TRBD1 (5 bases). Per the germline V gene, CDR1 is MNHNY and CDR2 is SVGAGI (reference sequence). The V and J ends lost 5 bases and 0 bases respectively, with 7 bases between them. The CDR3 has 14 amino acids. The CDR3 DNA sequence: TGTGCCAGCAGTGGACACCCGAACACCGGGGAGCTGTTTTTT. Amino acids: CASSGHPNTGELFF.

The rearrangement joins TRBV27 to TRBJ1-5; D is ambiguous. Trimming left V 3 bases short and J 3 bases short, with 6 bases between. The germline gives CDR1 MNHEY, CDR2 SMNVEV (reference sequence). The CDR3 consists of 13 residues. CDR3 in amino acids: CASSFGHNQPQHF. The CDR3 coding sequence is TGTGCCAGCAGTTTTGGCCACAATCAGCCCCAGCATTTT.

This chain links TRBV28 with TRBJ2-6; TRBD1 agrees at 7 bases. This CDR3 has 16 amino acids. The J segment lost 4 bases and the V segment lost 7 bases, leaving 10 bases of the junction unmatched. CDR1 MDHEN and CDR2 SYDVKM come from the germline V gene. Here the CDR3 reads CASKTKQGVGANVLTF. CDR3 DNA: TGTGCCAGCAAAACCAAGCAGGGGGTCGGGGCCAACGTCCTGACTTTC. The full variable domain, rest sourced from reference TRBV28 and TRBJ2-6, is DVKVTQSSRYLVKRTGEKVFLECVQDMDHENMFWYRQDPGLGLRLIYFSYDVKMKEKGDIPEGYSVSREKKERFSLILESASTNQTSMYLCASKTKQGVGANVLTFGAGSRLTVL.

This clonotype was observed at least ten times. This chain links TRBV5-1 with TRBJ2-7; D gene unclear. The CDR3 loop spans 14 amino acids. Germline-derived CDR1 and CDR2 are SGHRS and YFSETQ. V lost 0 bases and J 1 base, leaving 8 bases between the germline ends. This CDR3 is CASSLAPSSYEQYF. CDR3 DNA sequence: TGCGCCAGCAGCTTGGCACCTAGTTCCTACGAGCAGTACTTC. The entire variable domain, with the rest obtained from reference TRBV5-1 and TRBJ2-7, is as follows: KAGVTQTPRYLIKTRGQQVTLSCSPISGHRSVSWYQQTPGQGLQFLFEYFSETQRNKGNFPGRFSGRQFSNSRSEMNVSTLELGDSALYLCASSLAPSSYEQYFGPGTRLTVT.

This clonotype has just a few counts. Mismatch with germline at one junction end may stem from a read error. V is TRBV6-2 or TRBV6-3 and J is TRBJ2-5; no reliable D call. Matching the DNA end better, TRBJ2-7 makes the J call doubtful. Per the germline V gene, CDR1 is MNHEY and CDR2 is SVGEGT. The CDR3 has 12 amino acids. The CDR3 DNA reads TGTGCCAACAGTCCCTCTTTGTTCGAGCAGTACTTC. Its translation is CANSPSLFEQYF.

This chain joins TRBV9 and TRBJ2-7; the D call may be TRBD1 or TRBD2 (5 bases each). The CDR3 contains 14 residues. V was clipped by 0 bases and J by 3 bases, with 10 bases between them. Per germline, CDR1 SGDLS and CDR2 YYNGEE. CDR3 protein: CASSVGGSFYEQYF. The CDR3 DNA is TGTGCCAGCAGCGTAGGGGGGAGTTTCTACGAGCAGTACTTC.

This rearrangement joins TRBV5-1 to TRBJ2-1, with TRBD2 identical over 10 bases. The CDR3 consists of 16 residues. Germline CDR1 and CDR2: SGHRS and YFSETQ. V shed 1 base, J shed 13 bases, and the junction held 14 bases outside the gene matches. The CDR3: CASSLSPSGSQETQFF. The CDR3 coding sequence is TGCGCCAGCAGCTTGAGCCCTAGCGGGAGCCAAGAGACCCAGTTCTTC.

As regards this clonotype: A much larger clone is a single base away; this may be a read error. The chain has TRBV27 and TRBJ2-7; D might be TRBD1 (8 bases). The germline gives CDR1 MNHEY, CDR2 SMNVEV (reference sequence). The CDR3 extends over 16 amino acids. The ends were cut back, 5 bases at V and 7 bases at J, with 24 bases in the middle. CDR3 amino acids: CASSPNRGGAYNEQYF. The CDR3 DNA reads as TGTGCCAGCAGTCCGAACAGGGGGGGGGCCTACAATGAGCAGTACTTC.